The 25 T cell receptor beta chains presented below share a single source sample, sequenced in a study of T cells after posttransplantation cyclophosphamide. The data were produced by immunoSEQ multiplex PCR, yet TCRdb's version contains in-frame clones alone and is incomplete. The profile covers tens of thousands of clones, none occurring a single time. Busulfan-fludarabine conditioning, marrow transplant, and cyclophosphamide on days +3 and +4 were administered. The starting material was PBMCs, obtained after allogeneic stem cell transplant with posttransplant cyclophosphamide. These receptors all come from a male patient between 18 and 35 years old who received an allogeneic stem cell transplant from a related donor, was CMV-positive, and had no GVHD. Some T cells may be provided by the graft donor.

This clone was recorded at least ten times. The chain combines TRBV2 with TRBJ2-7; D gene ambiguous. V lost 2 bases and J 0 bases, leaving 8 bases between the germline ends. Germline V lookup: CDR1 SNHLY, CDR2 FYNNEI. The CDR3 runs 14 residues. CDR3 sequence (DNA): TGTGCCAGCAGTGAAAACAGCCTCTCCTACGAGCAGTACTTC. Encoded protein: CASSENSLSYEQYF. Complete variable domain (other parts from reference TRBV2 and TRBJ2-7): EPEVTQTPSHQVTQMGQEVILRCVPISNHLYFYWYRQILGQKVEFLVSFYNNEISEKSEIFDDQFSVERPDGSNFTLKIRSTKLEDSAMYFCASSENSLSYEQYFGPGTRLTVT.

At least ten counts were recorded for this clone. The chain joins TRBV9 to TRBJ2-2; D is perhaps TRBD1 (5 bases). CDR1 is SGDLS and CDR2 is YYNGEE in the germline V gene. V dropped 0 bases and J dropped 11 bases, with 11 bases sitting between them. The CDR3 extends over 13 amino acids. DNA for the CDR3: TGTGCCAGCAGCGTAGAAGGGGTCCGAGAGCTGTTTTTT. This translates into CASSVEGVRELFF. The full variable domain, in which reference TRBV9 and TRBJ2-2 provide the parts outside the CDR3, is DSGVTQTPKHLITATGQRVTLRCSPRSGDLSVYWYQQSLDQGLQFLIQYYNGEERAKGNILERFSAQQFPDLHSELNLSSLELGDSALYFCASSVEGVRELFFGEGSRLTVL.

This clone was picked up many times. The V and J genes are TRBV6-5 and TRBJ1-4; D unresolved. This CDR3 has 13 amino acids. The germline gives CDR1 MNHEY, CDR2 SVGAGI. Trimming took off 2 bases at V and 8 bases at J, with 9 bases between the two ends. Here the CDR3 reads CASSYGRGEKLFF. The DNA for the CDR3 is TGTGCCAGCAGTTACGGGCGGGGAGAAAAACTGTTTTTT.

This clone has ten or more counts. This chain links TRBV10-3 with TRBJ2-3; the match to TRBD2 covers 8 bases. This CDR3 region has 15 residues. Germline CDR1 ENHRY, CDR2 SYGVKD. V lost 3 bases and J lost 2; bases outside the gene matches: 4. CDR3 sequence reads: CAISDKLADTDTQYF. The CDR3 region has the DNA TGTGCCATCAGTGATAAACTAGCGGACACAGATACGCAGTATTTT.

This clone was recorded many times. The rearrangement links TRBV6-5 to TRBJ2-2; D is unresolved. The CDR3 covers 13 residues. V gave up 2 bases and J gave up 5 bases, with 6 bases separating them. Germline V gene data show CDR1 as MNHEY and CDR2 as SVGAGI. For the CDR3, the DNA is TGTGCCAGCAGTTACGTCGGGACCGGGGAGCTGTTTTTT. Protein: CASSYVGTGELFF.

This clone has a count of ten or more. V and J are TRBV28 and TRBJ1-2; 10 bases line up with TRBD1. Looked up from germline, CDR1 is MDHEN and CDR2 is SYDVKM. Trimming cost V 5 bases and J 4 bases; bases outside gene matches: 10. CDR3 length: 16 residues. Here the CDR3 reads CASSPLTGGISYGYTF. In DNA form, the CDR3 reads TGTGCCAGCAGTCCCCTGACAGGGGGCATAAGCTATGGCTACACCTTC.

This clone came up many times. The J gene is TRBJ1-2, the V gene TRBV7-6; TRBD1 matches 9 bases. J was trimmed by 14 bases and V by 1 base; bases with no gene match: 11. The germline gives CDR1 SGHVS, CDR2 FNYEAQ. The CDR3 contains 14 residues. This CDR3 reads CASSLGSPQGAKTF. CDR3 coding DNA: TGTGCCAGCAGCTTAGGTTCGCCACAGGGGGCCAAGACCTTC.

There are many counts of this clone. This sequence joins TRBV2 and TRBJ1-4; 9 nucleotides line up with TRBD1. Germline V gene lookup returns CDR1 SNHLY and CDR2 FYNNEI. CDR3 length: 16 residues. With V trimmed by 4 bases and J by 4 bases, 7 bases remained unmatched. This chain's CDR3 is CASSGVTGGSNEKLFF. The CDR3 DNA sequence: TGTGCCAGCAGTGGGGTGACAGGGGGGAGTAATGAAAAACTGTTTTTT.

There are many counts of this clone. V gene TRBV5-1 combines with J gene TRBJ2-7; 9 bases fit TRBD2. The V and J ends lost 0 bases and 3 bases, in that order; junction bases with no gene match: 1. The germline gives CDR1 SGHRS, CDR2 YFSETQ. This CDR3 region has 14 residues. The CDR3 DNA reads TGCGCCAGCAGCTTGGTAGCGGGGGTCTACGAGCAGTACTTC. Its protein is CASSLVAGVYEQYF.

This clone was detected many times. The CDR3 reads CASSGGQSFFETNEKLFF. The CDR3 DNA reads as TGTGCCAGTAGTGGGGGACAGTCCTTTTTCGAAACTAATGAAAAACTGTTTTTT. This chain joins TRBV19 and TRBJ1-4; 7 nucleotides agree with TRBD1. J was trimmed by 1 base and V by 5 bases; bases with no gene match: 13. The CDR3 sequence is 18 residues long. The V gene's germline CDR1 is LNHDA and CDR2 SQIVND (reference sequence).

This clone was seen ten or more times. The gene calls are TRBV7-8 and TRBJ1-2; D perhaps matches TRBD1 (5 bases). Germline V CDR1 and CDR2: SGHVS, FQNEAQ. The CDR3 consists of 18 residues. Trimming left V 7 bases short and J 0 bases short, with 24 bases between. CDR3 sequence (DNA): TGTGCCAGCACCACATGGAGGGCGGACAAAACTGCTAACTATGGCTACACCTTC. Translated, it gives CASTTWRADKTANYGYTF.

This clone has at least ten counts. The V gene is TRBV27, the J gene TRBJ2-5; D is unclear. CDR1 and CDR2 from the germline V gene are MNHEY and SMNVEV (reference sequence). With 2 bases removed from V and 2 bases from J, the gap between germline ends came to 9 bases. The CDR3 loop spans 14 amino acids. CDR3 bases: TGTGCCAGCAGTTTAGGGCAGACACAAGAGACCCAGTACTTC. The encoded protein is CASSLGQTQETQYF.

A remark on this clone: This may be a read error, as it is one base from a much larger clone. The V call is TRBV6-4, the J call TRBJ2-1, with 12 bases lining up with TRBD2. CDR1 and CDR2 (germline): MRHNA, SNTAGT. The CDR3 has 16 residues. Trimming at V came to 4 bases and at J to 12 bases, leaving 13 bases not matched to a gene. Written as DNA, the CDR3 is TGTGCCAGCAGTGCCGACTCTAGCGGGGGGGGAGGTGGGCAGTTCTTC. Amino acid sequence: CASSADSSGGGGGQFF.

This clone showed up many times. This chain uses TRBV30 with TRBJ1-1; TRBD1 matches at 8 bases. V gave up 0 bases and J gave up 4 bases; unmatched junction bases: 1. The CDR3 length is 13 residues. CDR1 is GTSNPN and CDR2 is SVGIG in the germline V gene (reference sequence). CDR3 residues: CAWSVTGGTEAFF. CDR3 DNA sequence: TGTGCCTGGAGTGTAACAGGGGGCACTGAAGCTTTCTTT.

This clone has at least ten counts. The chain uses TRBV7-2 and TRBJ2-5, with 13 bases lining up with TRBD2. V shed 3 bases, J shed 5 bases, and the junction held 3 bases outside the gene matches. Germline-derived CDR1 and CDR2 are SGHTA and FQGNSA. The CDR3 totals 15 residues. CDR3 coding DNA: TGTGCCAGCAGCTTCGGACTAGCGGGGGTGGAGACCCAGTACTTC. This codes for CASSFGLAGVETQYF.

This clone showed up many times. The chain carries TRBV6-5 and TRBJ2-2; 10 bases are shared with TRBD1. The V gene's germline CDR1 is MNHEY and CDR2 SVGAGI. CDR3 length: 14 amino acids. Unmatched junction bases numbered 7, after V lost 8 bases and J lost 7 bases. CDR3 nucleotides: TGTGCCAGCCGCCTGACAGGGGGCAGCGGGGAGCTGTTTTTT. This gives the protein CASRLTGGSGELFF.

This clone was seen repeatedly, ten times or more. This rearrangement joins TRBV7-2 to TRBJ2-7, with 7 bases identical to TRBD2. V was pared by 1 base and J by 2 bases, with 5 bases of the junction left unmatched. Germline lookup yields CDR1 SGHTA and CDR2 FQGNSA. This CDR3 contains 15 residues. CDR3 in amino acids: CASSLGGTTPYEQYF. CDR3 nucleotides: TGTGCCAGCAGCTTAGGAGGGACTACCCCCTACGAGCAGTACTTC.

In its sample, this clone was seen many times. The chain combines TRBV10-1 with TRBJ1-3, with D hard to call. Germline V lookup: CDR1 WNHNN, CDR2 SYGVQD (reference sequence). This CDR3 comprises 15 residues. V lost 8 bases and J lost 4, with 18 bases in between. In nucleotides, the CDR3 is TGCGCCAGCGGGGAGTCGGGAGGTTACGGAAACACCATATATTTT. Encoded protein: CASGESGGYGNTIYF.

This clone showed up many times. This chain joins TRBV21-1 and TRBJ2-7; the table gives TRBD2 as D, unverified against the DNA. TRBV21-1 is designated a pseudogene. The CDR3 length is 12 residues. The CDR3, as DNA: TGTGCCAGCGAGCGGACCCGCTACGAGCAGTACTTC. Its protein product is CASERTRYEQYF.

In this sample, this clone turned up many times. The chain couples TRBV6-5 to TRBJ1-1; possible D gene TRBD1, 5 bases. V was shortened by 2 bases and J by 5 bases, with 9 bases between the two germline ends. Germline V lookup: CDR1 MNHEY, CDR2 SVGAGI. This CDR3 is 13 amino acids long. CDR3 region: CASSYRGLTEAFF. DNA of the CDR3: TGTGCCAGCAGTTACAGGGGATTGACTGAAGCTTTCTTT.

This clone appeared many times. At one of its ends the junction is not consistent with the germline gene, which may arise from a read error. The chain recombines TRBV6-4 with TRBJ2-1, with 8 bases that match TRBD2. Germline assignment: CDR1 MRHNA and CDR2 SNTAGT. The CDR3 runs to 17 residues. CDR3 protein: CASRGGASGLSDNEQFF. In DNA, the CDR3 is TGTGCCAGCAGAGGAGGGGCTAGCGGGCTCTCCGACAATGAGCAGTTCTTC.

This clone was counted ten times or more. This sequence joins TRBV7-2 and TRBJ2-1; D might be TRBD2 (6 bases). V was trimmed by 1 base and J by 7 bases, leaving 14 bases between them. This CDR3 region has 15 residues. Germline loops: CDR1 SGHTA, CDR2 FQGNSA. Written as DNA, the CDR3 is TGTGCCAGCAGCTTAGGGGGGGTCCTTAGGAATGAGCAGTTCTTC. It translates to CASSLGGVLRNEQFF.

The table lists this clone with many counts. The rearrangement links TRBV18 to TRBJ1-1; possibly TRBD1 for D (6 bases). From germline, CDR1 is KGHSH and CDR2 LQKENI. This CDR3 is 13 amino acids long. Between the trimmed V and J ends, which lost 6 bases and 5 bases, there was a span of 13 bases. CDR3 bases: TGTGCCAGCTCGCGGAACAGGGAGACTGAAGCTTTCTTT. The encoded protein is CASSRNRETEAFF.

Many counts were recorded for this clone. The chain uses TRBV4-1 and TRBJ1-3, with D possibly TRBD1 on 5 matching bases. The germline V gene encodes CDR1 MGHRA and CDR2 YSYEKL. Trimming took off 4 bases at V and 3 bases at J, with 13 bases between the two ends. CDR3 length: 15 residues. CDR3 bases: TGCGCCAGCAGCCCCCCGTTCAGGGATGGAAACACCATATATTTT. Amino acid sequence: CASSPPFRDGNTIYF.

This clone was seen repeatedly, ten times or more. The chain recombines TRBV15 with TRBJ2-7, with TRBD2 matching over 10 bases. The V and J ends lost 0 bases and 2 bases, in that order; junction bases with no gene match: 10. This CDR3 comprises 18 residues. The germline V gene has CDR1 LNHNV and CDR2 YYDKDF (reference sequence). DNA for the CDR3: TGTGCCACCAGCAGAGATTTCGGTGTACTAGCGGGAACCTACGAGCAGTACTTC. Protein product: CATSRDFGVLAGTYEQYF.